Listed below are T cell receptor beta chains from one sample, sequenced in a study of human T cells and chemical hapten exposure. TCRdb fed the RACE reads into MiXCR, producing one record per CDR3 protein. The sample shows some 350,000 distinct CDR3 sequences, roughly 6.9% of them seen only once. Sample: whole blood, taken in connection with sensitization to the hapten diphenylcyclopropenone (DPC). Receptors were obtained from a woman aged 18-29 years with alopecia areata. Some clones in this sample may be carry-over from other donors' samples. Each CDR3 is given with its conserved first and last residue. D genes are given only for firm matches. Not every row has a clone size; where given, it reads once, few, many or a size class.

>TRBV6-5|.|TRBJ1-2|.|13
TGTGCCAGCAGCCCAGGGGCGGCTTATAGCTACACCTTC
CASSPGAAYSYTF
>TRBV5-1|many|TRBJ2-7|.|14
TGCGCCAGCAGCCTGGACGGCAGCTCCTACGAGCAGTACTTC
CASSLDGSSYEQYF
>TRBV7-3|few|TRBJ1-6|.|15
TGTGCCAGCAGCTCCACGGGAGCCCGTAATTCACCCCTCCACTTT
CASSSTGARNSPLHF
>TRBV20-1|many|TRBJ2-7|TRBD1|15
TGCAGTGCTACCGCCGGGACAGGGACCCCCTACGAGCAGTACTTC
CSATAGTGTPYEQYF
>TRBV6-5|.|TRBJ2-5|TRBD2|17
TGTGCCAGCAGTTACTCTATCGGGGGGGCGAGTAGGGAGACCCAGTACTTC
CASSYSIGGASRETQYF
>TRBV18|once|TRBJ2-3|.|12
TGTGCCAGCTCACCCGCCCCGGATACGCAGTATTTT
CASSPAPDTQYF
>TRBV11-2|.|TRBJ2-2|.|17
TGTGCCAGCAGCTTTCCCCGGACGGGGGCGCGGACCGGGGAGCTGTTTTTT
CASSFPRTGARTGELFF
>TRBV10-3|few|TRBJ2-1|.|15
TGTGCCATCAGTGAGCCGGGGACTTACTACAATGAGCAGTTCTTC
CAISEPGTYYNEQFF
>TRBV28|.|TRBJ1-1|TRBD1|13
TGTGCCAGCAGTTCTAGACAGGGCACTGAAGCTTTCTTT
CASSSRQGTEAFF
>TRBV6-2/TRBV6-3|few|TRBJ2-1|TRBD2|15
TGTGCCAGCAGAAAAGCGGGGGCCACGTACAATGAGCAGTTCTTC
CASRKAGATYNEQFF
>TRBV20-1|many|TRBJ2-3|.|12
TGCAGCCTCAAAGGGGCGACGGATACGCAGTATTTT
CSLKGATDTQYF
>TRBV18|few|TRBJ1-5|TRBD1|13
TGTGCCAGCTCACCGGACAGGGTTCAGCCCCAGCATTTT
CASSPDRVQPQHF
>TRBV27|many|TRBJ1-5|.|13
TGTGCCAGCAGTCTATTACAGGGTCAGCCCCAGCATTTT
CASSLLQGQPQHF
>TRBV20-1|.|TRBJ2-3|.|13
TGCAGTGCTAGAGTAACGAGCACAGATACGCAGTATTTT
CSARVTSTDTQYF
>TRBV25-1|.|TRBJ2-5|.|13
TGTGCCAGCAGTGACCACAGTTTGGAGACCCAGTACTTC
CASSDHSLETQYF
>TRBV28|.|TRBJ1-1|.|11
TGTGCCAGCAGCATCCGGACTGAAGCTTTCTTT
CASSIRTEAFF
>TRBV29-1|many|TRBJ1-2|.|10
TGCAGCGGCGGATCCTATGGCTACACCTTC
CSGGSYGYTF
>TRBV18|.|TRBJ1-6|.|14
TGTGCCAGCTCACCACAACAGCGTAATTCACCCCTCCACTTT
CASSPQQRNSPLHF
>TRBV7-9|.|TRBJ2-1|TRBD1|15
TGTGCCAGCACCTTAGCACAGGGGGCCCACAATGAGCAGTTCTTC
CASTLAQGAHNEQFF
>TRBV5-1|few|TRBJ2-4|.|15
TGCGCCAGCAGCCTAGGTGCCACTGGCCGAAACATTCAGTACTTC
CASSLGATGRNIQYF
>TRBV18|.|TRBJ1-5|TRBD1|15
TGTGCCAACTCACCAGGGACAGGGATCGGTCAGCCCCAGCATTTT
CANSPGTGIGQPQHF
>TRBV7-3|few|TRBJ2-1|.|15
TGTGCCAGCAGCCCATTTCGGAGCTCCTACAATGAGCAGTTCTTC
CASSPFRSSYNEQFF
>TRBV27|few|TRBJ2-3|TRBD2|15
TGTGCCAGCAGGGAAAGCGGGGCCTACACAGATACGCAGTATTTT
CASRESGAYTDTQYF
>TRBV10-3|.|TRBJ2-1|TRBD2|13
TGTGCCATCGGACTAGCGGGGGGCTATGAGCAGTTCTTC
CAIGLAGGYEQFF
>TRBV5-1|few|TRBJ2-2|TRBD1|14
TGCGCCAGCAGTTTACAGGGGACGGCCGGGGAGCTGTTTTTT
CASSLQGTAGELFF
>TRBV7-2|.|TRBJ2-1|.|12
TGTGCCAGCAGCTTATCGAGGGACAAGCAGTTCTTC
CASSLSRDKQFF
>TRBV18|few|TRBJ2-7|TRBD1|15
TGTGCCAGCTCAGTGACTACGGGACAGGCCTACGAGCAGTACTTC
CASSVTTGQAYEQYF
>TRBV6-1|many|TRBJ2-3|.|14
TGTGCCAGCAGTGAATTCGAGGCCGCCGGTACGCAGTATTTT
CASSEFEAAGTQYF
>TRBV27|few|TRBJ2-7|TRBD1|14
TGTGCCAGCAGTTTCAGGCAGGGGGTAAACGAGCAGTACTTC
CASSFRQGVNEQYF
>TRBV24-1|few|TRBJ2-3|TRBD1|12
TGTGCCATCGGACAGGGCACAGATACGCAGTATTTT
CAIGQGTDTQYF
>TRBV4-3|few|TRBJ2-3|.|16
TGCGCCAGCAGCCAAGATTTAGGGTCCGCTTCGGATACGCAGTATTTT
CASSQDLGSASDTQYF
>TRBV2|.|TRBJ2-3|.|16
TGTGCCAGCAGTGACGGGGCCGGGCCCCTCACAGATACGCAGTATTTT
CASSDGAGPLTDTQYF
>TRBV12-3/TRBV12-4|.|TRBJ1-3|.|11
TGTGCCAGCAGCAGCGAAAACACCATATATTTT
CASSSENTIYF
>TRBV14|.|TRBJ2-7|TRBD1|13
TGTGCCAGCAGCCAAGGACAGGGCGGAGCGCAGTACTTC
CASSQGQGGAQYF
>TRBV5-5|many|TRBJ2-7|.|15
TGTGCCAGCAGCCCGAGGGACTTCGCCTCCTACGAGCAGTACTTC
CASSPRDFASYEQYF
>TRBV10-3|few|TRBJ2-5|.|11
TGTGCCATCCGCTCCTCGGAGACCCAGTACTTC
CAIRSSETQYF
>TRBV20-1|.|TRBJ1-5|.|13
TGCAGTGCCAGGGACATGGAGAATCAGCCCCAGCATTTT
CSARDMENQPQHF
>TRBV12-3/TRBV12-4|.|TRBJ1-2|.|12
TGTGCCAGCAGTTTAAGGCGGGATGGCTACACCTTC
CASSLRRDGYTF
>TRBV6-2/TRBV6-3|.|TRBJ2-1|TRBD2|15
TGTGCCAGCAGTTCCTCCGGGACTAGCCCCGGGGAGCAGTTCTTC
CASSSSGTSPGEQFF
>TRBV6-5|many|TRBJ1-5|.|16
TGTGCCAGCAGTTACTCGATGGGGGGCGCGGGTCAGCCCCAGCATTTT
CASSYSMGGAGQPQHF
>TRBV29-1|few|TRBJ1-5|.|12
TGCAGCGTTACACTAGGCAATCAGCCCCAGCATTTT
CSVTLGNQPQHF
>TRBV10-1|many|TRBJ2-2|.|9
TGCTCCCTTGGGGGGGAGCTGTTTTTT
CSLGGELFF
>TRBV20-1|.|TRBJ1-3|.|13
TGCAGTGCCCCATGGGGGACGGGAAACACCATATATTTT
CSAPWGTGNTIYF
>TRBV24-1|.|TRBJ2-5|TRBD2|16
TGTGCCACCAGTGATTGGAGCGGGGGGGCCCAAGAGACCCAGTACTTC
CATSDWSGGAQETQYF
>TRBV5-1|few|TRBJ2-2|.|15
TGCGCCAGCAGCTTGGCGCCAGGGAACACCGGGGAGCTGTTTTTT
CASSLAPGNTGELFF